This T cell receptor (beta chain) was profiled in a study of OX40 agonist ivuxolimab in advanced cancers. Study overall: Patients received the agonistic anti-OX40 (CD134) antibody ivuxolimab. Aged 23 to 79 with a mean of approximately 60 years, they were more than 80% male. Study-wide findings and caveats: Among T cells, CD8+ cells averaged more expanded clones than CD4+ cells. Partial responders at 0.1-3.0 mg/kg showed near-lowest clonal expansion.

Turning to this clone: The antigen remains unidentified.

Clones were read by immunoSEQ multiplex PCR, and TCRdb kept only the in-frame ones, dropping some. This table holds some 19,000 clones, around two thirds found once. Looked up from germline, CDR1 is SGDLS and CDR2 is YYNGEE. V dropped 3 bases and J dropped 10; count of bases not matched to a gene: 15. This CDR3 is built from 16 residues. Sequences were derived from CD4+ or CD8+ T cells sorted from blood, sampled in a trial of the OX40 agonist ivuxolimab. V usage is TRBV9 and J usage is TRBJ2-1; 8 bases align to TRBD2. This clonotype was obtained from an adult with an advanced solid tumor such as melanoma, head and neck, liver or kidney cancer. CDR3 coding DNA: TGTGCCAGCAGCGGGGGGTTTAGCGGGGCTACCCGGGAGCAGTTCTTC. Translated, it gives CASSGGFSGATREQFF.